Below are 9 T cell receptor beta chains sequenced from a single sample in a study of T cells in Graves' hyperthyroidism and ophthalmopathy. RNA transcripts provided the source from which TCR beta CDR3 regions were amplified. Carried out on the TCR CDR3, a first-round RT-PCR used the HTBI primer set. TCRdb passed the multiplex PCR reads through MiXCR, listing each CDR3 protein once. The sample records some 650,000 distinct CDR3 sequences, about a sixth being singletons. The sample taken for sequencing was blood. Source of these receptors: a woman between 35 and 50 years old with Graves' ophthalmopathy.

The chain uses TRBV6-1 and TRBJ1-4; TRBD1 matches 11 bases. Germline V gene sequence: CDR1 MNHNS, CDR2 SASEGT. The CDR3 length is 12 residues. The CDR3: CASGQGVEKLFF. In nucleotides, the CDR3 is TGTGCTTCGGGACAGGGGGTTGAAAAACTGTTTTTT.

This clonotype was observed a few times. V and J are TRBV3-1 and TRBJ1-5; no clear D. Germline CDR1 reads LGHDT; CDR2 reads YNNKEL (reference sequence). The ends were cut back, 4 bases at V and 3 bases at J, with 13 bases in the middle. The CDR3 totals 15 residues. CDR3 DNA sequence: TGTGCCAGCAGCCCGGGGTCCGGGAACAATCAGCCCCAGCATTTT. Its protein is CASSPGSGNNQPQHF.

Ten or more counts support this clonotype. V usage is TRBV28 and J usage is TRBJ2-3, with 8 bases matching TRBD2. CDR1 MDHEN and CDR2 SYDVKM come from the germline V gene. This CDR3 contains 14 residues. Losses at the gene ends were 6 bases for V and 4 bases for J; bases not matched to a gene: 6. CDR3 nucleotide sequence: TGTGCCAGCAGACGGGAGGGAGGGGCAGATACGCAGTATTTT. It is translated as CASRREGGADTQYF.

The chain's CDR3 is CASSYSFALREGRQTQYF. The CDR3 DNA is TGTGCCAGCAGTTACTCGTTCGCTTTGCGGGAGGGCCGGCAGACCCAGTACTTC. The chain links TRBV6-5 to TRBJ2-5; TRBD2 matches at 9 bases. V gave up 0 bases and J gave up 6 bases; unmatched junction bases: 14. This CDR3 is built from 18 residues. Looked up from germline, CDR1 is MNHEY and CDR2 is SVGAGI.

This clonotype was picked up a small number of times. The gene calls are TRBV10-3 and TRBJ1-6, with D perhaps matching TRBD1 (6 bases). Germline V lookup: CDR1 ENHRY, CDR2 SYGVKD. V gave up 4 bases and J gave up 8 bases, with 9 bases separating them. The CDR3 runs to 13 residues. CDR3 in DNA: TGTGCCATCAGTGCAGGGGAAGATTCACCCCTCCACTTT. The encoded protein is CAISAGEDSPLHF.

The table lists this clonotype with many counts. The chain recombines TRBV4-1 with TRBJ2-3, with 7 bases matching TRBD2. Germline V lookup: CDR1 MGHRA, CDR2 YSYEKL. The CDR3 covers 15 residues. V was clipped by 2 bases and J by 9 bases; unmatched bases: 11. This chain's CDR3 is CASSQHTSVLATQYF. In DNA form, the CDR3 reads TGCGCCAGCAGCCAACATACTAGCGTCCTTGCCACGCAGTATTTT.

This clonotype was observed many times. The gene calls are TRBV5-1 and TRBJ2-2; 12 bases map to TRBD1. Unmatched junction bases numbered 15, after V lost 5 bases and J lost 7 bases. The germline CDR1 and CDR2 sequences are SGHRS and YFSETQ. The CDR3 is made up of 18 amino acids. In DNA form, the CDR3 reads TGCGCCAGCAGTCCAAGCCAATTCGGGACAGGGGGCGGCGGGGAGCTGTTTTTT. It translates to CASSPSQFGTGGGGELFF.

This clonotype was seen at least ten times. V gene TRBV3-1 combines with J gene TRBJ1-4; D call uncertain. With 4 bases removed from V and 8 bases from J, the gap between germline ends came to 11 bases. The CDR3 contains 13 residues. Germline V gene sequence: CDR1 LGHDT, CDR2 YNNKEL (reference sequence). The CDR3 nucleotides are TGTGCCAGCAGCCCTGCCCCGCAAGAAAAACTGTTTTTT. It encodes CASSPAPQEKLFF.

This chain links TRBV7-9 with TRBJ2-3; D not certain. There are 14 residues in the CDR3. Between the trimmed V and J ends, which lost 3 bases and 1 base, there was a span of 8 bases. Germline V gives CDR1 SEHNR, CDR2 FQNEAQ (reference sequence). Here the CDR3 DNA reads TGTGCCAGCAGCTTTAAGGGTGGCACAGATACGCAGTATTTT. Its translation: CASSFKGGTDTQYF. The variable domain in full, with the rest retrieved from reference TRBV7-9 and TRBJ2-3, is DTGVSQNPRHKITKRGQNVTFRCDPISEHNRLYWYRQTLGQGPEFLTYFQNEAQLEKSRLLSDRFSAERPKGSFSTLEIQRTEQGDSAMYLCASSFKGGTDTQYFGPGTRLTVL.